A selection of T cell receptor beta chains follows, all from one sample in a study of OX40 agonist ivuxolimab in advanced cancers. Sequencing was performed with immunoSEQ multiplex PCR; in TCRdb, only in-frame clones are kept and a portion is missing. This sample carries some 55,000 clones, 75% to 85% of them seen once, and the ten largest clones take approximately 2.3%. This sample comprised CD4+ or CD8+ T cells sorted from blood, obtained in a trial of the OX40 agonist ivuxolimab. These receptors originate from an adult with an advanced solid tumor such as melanoma, head and neck, liver or kidney cancer. Both conserved end residues are trimmed from each CDR3. Size is stated for part of the rows, as once, few or many counts, or as a class when the clone is expanded.

>TRBV7-8|NA
ASSYGRRNTEAF
>TRBV29-1|NA
SVEVPGRGGYT
>TRBV7-9|NA
ASSPAGAEGQPQH
>TRBV28|NA
ASRGHSNTGELF
>TRBV6-5|NA
ASSFDGRGLAGELF
>TRBV5-6|NA
ASSFDRALYEQY
>TRBV5-1|NA
ASSLDGSPSTDTQY
>TRBV19|NA
ASSMRQGARNSPLH
>TRBV27|NA
ASSLRVTSNQPQH
>TRBV4-1|NA
ASSHPGPTGRTSYEQY
>TRBV6-4|NA
ASSKTGWGTGELF
>TRBV28|NA
ASSSSTGYVPRKDTQY
>TRBV6-5|NA
ASSTTENTEAF
>TRBV6-5|once
ASRSSGNTIY
>TRBV5-6|once
ASSLVSYQETQY
>TRBV13|NA
ASRRGPSTDTQY
>TRBV5-4|NA
ASSLPGSGYEQY
>TRBV7-9|NA
ASSIMAGGPLYEQY
>TRBV2|NA
ASPGQGHYNYGYT
>TRBV6-1|NA
ASTRGANYGYT
>TRBV27|NA
ASSYADRGYEQY
>TRBV5-4|NA
ASSLDGIGELF
>TRBV12-5|NA
ASGLGQDTKLAF
>TRBV28|NA
ASSFFGKGDTEAF
>TRBV5-1|NA
ASSLVGGSYNEQF
>TRBV5-6|NA
ASSLVGTGGGELF
>TRBV6-6|NA
ASRGGDGQPQH
>TRBV18|NA
ASSPAGTGWTEAF
>TRBV18|NA
ASSPGAELGYEQF
>TRBV6-6|few
ASSYSTGGGYEQY
>TRBV6-1|NA
ASSEGPRSGNTIY
>TRBV5-1|NA
ASSSGQSYNEQF
>TRBV5-6|NA
ASSLADGSSSYNSPLH
>TRBV7-9|NA
ASSLGQGDYEQY
>TRBV27|NA
ASSLAVGGGNTEAF
>TRBV18|NA
ASSPEGNQPQH
>TRBV30|NA
AWSRLPTYEQY
>TRBV19|NA
ASSIWDTQY
>TRBV29-1|NA
SGRFTYGYT
>TRBV5-1|NA
ASSRAGRNTGELF
>TRBV7-2|NA
ASSLSLRGNSPLH
>TRBV15|few
ATSRERAGTFKTGELF
>TRBV5-4|NA
ASSLWGGREDTQY
>TRBV5-4|NA
ASSLGFGGRGTDTQY
>TRBV12-2|NA
ASRPPGVMGDTQY
>TRBV6-1|few
ASRVKVGAKAF
>TRBV4-1|NA
ASSRMGAWNTQY
>TRBV7-9|NA
ASSSGQKASPLH
>TRBV5-5|NA
ASSGLQSMNTEAF
>TRBV2|NA
ASSESGWGTPTDTQY
>TRBV6-1|NA
ASRLAGGPFEQY
>TRBV7-6|NA
ASSLAQSTGAKNIQY
>TRBV12-5|NA
ASAWGQKRTDTQY
>TRBV7-6|NA
ASSLSETQY
>TRBV21-1|NA
ASSKRETLLGDYEQY
>TRBV2|NA
ASSLYTGTGGTGELF
>TRBV25-1|once
ASSRGEALQETQY
>TRBV29-1|NA
SVTTFSGNTIY
>TRBV7-2|NA
ASSLRTGELF
>TRBV19|once
ASSIGISGRIPYEQY